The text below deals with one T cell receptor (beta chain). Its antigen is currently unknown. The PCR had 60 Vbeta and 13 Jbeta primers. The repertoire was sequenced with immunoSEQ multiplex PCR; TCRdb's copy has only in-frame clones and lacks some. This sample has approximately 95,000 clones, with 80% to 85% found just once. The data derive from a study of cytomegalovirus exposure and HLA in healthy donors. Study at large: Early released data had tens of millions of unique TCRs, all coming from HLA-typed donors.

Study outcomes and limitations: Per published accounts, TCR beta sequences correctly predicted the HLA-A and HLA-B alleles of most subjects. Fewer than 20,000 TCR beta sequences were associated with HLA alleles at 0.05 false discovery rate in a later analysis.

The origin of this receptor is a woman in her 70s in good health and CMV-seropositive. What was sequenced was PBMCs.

CDR3 bases: TGCGCCAGCAGCTTGTTAGGGGGTGGGGACACTGAAGCTTTCTTT. Amino acid sequence: CASSLLGGGDTEAFF. The V gene is TRBV5-1, the J gene TRBJ1-1, with a tentative D call TRBD1 (6 bases). Trimming removed 1 base at V and 3 bases at J, with 13 bases between. The CDR3 has 15 amino acids. Germline-derived CDR1 and CDR2 are SGHRS and YFSETQ.